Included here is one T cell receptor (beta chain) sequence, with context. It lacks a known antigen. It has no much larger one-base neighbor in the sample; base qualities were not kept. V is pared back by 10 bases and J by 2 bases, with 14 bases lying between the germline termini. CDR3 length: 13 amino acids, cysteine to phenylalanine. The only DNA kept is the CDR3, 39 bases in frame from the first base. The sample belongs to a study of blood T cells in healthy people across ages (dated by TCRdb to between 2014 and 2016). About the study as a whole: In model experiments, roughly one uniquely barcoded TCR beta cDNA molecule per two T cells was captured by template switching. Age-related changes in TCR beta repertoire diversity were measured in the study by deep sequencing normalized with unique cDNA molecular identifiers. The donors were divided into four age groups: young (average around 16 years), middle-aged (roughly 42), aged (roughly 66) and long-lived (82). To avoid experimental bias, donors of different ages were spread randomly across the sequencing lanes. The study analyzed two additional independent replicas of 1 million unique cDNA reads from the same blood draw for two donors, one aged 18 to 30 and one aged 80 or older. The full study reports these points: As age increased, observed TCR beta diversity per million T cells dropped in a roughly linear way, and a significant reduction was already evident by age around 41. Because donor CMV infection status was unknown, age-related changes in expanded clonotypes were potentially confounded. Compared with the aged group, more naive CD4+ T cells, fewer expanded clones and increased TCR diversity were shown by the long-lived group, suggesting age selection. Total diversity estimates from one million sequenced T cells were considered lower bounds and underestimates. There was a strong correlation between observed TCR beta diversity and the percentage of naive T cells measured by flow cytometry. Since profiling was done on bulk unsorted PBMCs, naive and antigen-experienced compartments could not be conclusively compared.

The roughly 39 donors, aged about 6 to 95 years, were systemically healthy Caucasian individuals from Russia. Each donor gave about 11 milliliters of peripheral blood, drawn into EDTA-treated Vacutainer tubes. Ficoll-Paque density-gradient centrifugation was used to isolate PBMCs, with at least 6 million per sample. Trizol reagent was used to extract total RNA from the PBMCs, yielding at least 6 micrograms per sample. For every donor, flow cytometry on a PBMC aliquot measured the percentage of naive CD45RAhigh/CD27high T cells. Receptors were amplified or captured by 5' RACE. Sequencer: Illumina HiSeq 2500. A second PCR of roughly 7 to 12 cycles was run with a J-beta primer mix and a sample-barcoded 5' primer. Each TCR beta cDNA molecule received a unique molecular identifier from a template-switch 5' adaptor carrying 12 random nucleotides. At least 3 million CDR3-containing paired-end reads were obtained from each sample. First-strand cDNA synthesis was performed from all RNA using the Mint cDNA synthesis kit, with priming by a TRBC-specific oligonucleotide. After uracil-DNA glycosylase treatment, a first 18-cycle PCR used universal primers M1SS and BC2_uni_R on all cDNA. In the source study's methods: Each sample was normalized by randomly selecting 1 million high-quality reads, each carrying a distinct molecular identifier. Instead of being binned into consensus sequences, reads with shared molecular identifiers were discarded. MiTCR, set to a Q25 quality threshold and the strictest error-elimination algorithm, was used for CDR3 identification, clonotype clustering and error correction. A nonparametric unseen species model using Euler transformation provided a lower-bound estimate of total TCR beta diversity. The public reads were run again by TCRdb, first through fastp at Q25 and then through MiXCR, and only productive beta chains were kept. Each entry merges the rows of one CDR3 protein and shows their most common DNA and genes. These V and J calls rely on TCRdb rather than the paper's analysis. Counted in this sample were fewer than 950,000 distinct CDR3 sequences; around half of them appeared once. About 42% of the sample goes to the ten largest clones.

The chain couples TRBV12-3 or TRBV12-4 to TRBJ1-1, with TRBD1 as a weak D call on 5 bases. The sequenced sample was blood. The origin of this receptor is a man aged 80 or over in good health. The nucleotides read TGTGCCACCGAAAGACAGATAAACACTGAAGCTTTCTTT. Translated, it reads CATERQINTEAFF.